This T cell receptor beta chain is drawn from a study of blood T cell repertoires in COVID-19. Per the original data handling: Amplification from reference gene primers served as the basis for estimated nucleated cell counts. Only in-frame clones appear in the TCRdb table, and some are missing; sequencing was by immunoSEQ multiplex PCR. V and J calls plus clone size are reproduced from that table; the DNA served to infer D and trimming. The sample has about 300,000 clones, just over 85% seen once; the top ten hold under 11%. Per germline, CDR1 MGHRA and CDR2 YSYEKL. The CDR3 runs 17 residues. V dropped 2 bases and J dropped 1 base, with 14 bases sitting between them.

This sequence was found in a woman aged 18 to 35 who had recovered from COVID-19. The chain carries TRBV4-1 and TRBJ2-2, with a tentative D call TRBD2 (6 bases). The source material was PBMCs or T cells enriched from blood (not recorded which). CDR3 protein: CASSQNQVAVNTGELFF. The DNA of the CDR3 is TGCGCCAGCAGCCAAAATCAGGTAGCGGTGAACACCGGGGAGCTGTTTTTT.